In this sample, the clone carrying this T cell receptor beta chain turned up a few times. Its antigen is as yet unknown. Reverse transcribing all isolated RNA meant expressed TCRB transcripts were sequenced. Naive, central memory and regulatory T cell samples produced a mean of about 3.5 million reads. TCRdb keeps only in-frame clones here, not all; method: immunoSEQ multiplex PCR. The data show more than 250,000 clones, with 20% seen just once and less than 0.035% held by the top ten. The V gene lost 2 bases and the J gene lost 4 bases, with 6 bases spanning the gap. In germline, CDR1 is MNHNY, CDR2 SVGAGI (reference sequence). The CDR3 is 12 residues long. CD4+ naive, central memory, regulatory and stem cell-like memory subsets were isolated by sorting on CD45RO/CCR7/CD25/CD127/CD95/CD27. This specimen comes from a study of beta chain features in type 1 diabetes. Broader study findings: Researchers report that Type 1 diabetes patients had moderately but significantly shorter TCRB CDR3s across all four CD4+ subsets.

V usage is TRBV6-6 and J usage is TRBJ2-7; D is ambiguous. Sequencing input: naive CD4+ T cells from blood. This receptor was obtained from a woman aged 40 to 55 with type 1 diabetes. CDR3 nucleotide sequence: TGTGCCAGCAGTTACCAGGCTTACGAGCAGTACTTC. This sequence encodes CASSYQAYEQYF.